This T cell receptor (beta chain) was found in a study of cytomegalovirus exposure and HLA in healthy donors. Findings and caveats of the study: Cytomegalovirus status was reportedly diagnosed by the classifier with high sensitivity and specificity. The finding came from a later analysis; first-cohort TCR clusters tended to co-occur in the roughly 120 validation repertoires. Associated with cytomegalovirus, according to the listing, were approximately 160 TCR beta chains.

Only in-frame clones appear in the TCRdb table, and some are missing; sequencing was by immunoSEQ multiplex PCR. The sample consists of 100,000 to 150,000 clones, 70% to 90% of them appearing once. The donors were in the approximately 120-subject validation cohort; that cohort was separate from the 666-subject first cohort. From germline, CDR1 is SNHLY and CDR2 FYNNEI. Trimming stripped 6 bases from V and 5 bases from J, with 13 bases between. This CDR3 contains 13 residues. In regard to this clone: Its antigen is not known.

The material sequenced was PBMCs. V gene TRBV2 combines with J gene TRBJ1-2; weak D call: TRBD1 (6 bases). This clonotype was obtained from a woman aged 18-29 years in good health and CMV-seronegative. The CDR3 loop is CASRDSGAYGYTF. In nucleotides, the CDR3 is TGTGCCAGCAGGGACAGCGGAGCATATGGCTACACCTTC.